This TCR beta chain appears in the sequencing data of a study of graft-versus-host responses after intestinal transplantation. Remarks on this clone: Its matching antigen is unknown.

Trimming cost V 3 bases and J 0 bases; bases outside gene matches: 10. Germline CDR1 SGDLS, CDR2 YYNGEE. The CDR3 contains 17 residues. Measured with immunoSEQ multiplex PCR; TCRdb has only the in-frame clones, and not every one. The table lists over 100,000 clones, over 85% of them singletons, with about 0.2% in the top ten. This clonotype was sampled from a human donor who was the organ donor for an intestinal transplant. The genes are TRBV9 and TRBJ2-7, with TRBD2 identical over 9 bases. The sample was unstimulated CD4+ T cells sorted from spleen or lymph node cells, taken before transplant. CDR3 protein: CASSGGLAHLGSYEQYF. The CDR3 DNA reads TGTGCCAGCAGCGGCGGACTAGCGCATTTAGGCTCCTACGAGCAGTACTTC.